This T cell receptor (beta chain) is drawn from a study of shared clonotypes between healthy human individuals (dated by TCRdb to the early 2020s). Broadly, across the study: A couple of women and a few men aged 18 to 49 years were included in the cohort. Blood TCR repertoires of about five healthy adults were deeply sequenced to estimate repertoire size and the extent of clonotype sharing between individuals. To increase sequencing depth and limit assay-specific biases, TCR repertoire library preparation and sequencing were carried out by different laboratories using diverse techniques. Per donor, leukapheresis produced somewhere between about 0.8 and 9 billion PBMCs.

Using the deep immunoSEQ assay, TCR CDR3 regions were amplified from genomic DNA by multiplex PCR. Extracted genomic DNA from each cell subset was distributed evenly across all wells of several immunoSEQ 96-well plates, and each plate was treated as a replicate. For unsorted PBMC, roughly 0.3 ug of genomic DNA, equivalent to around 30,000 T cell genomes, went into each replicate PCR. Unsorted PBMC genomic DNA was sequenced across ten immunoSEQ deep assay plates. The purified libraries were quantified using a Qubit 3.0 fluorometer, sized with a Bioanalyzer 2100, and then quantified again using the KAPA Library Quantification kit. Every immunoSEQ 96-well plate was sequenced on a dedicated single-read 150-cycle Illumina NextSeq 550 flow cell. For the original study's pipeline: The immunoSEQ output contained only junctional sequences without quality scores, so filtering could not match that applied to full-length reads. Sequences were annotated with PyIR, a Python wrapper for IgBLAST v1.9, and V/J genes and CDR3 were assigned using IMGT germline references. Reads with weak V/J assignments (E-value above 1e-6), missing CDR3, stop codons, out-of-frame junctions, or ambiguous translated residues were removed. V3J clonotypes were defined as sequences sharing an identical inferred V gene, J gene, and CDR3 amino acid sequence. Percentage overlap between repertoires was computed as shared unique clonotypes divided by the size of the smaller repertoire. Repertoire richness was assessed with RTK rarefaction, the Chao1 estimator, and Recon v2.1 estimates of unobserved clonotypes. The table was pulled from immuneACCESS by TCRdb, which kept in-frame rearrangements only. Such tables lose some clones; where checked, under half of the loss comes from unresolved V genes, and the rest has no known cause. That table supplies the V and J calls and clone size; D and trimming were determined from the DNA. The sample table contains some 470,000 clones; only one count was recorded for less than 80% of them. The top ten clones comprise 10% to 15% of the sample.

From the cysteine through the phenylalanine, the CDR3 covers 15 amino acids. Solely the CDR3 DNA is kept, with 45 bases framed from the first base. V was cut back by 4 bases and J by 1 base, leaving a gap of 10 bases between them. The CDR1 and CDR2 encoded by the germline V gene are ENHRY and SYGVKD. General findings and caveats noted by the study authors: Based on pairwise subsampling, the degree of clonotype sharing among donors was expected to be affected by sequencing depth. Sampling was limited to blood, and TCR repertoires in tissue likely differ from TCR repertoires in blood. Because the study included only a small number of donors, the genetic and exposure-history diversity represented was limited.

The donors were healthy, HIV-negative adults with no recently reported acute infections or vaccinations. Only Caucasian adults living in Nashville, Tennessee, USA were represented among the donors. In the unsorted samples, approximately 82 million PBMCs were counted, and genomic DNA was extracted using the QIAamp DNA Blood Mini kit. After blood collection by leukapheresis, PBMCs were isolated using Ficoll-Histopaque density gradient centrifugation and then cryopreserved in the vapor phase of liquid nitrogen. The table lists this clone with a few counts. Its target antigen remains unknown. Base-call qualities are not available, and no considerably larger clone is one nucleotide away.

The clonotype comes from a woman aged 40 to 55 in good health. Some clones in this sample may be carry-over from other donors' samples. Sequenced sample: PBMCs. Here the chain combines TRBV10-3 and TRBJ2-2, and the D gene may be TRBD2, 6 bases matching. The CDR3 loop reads CAISGDSLNTGELFF. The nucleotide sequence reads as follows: TGTGCCATCAGTGGGGACTCCCTGAACACCGGGGAGCTGTTTTTT.